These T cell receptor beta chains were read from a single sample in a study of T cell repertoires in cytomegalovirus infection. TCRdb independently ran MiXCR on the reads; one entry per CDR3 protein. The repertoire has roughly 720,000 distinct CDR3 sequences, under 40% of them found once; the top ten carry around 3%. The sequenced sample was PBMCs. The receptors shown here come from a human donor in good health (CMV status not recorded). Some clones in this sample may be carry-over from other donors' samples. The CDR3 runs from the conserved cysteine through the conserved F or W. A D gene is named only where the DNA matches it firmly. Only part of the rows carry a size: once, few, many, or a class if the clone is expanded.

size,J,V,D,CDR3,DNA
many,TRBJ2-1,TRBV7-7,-,CASSLTITNEQFF,TGTGCTAGCAGCTTAACTATTACCAATGAGCAGTTCTTC
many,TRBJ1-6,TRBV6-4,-,CASSDRDNSPLHF,TGTGCCAGCAGTGACAGGGATAATTCACCCCTCCACTTT
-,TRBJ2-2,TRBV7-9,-,CASSLRTTGELFF,TGTGCCAGCAGCTTAAGAACCACCGGGGAGCTGTTTTTT
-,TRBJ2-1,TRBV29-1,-,CSVRASPSYNEQFF,TGCAGCGTTAGGGCTAGCCCGTCCTACAATGAGCAGTTCTTC
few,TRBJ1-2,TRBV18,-,CASSPDGPGGGYTF,TGTGCCAGCTCGCCGGACGGCCCTGGAGGTGGCTACACCTTC
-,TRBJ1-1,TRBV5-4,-,CASSLAEGGRAEAFF,TGTGCCAGCAGCTTGGCGGAGGGAGGGAGGGCTGAAGCTTTCTTT
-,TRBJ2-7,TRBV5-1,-,CASSLDSSGGYEQYF,TGCGCCAGCAGCTTGGATTCTAGTGGGGGATACGAGCAGTACTTC
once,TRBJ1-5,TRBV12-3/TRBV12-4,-,CASSLLATNQPQHF,TGTGCCAGCAGTTTATTAGCTACAAATCAGCCCCAGCATTTT
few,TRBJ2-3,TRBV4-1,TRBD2,CASSPGAQRGASTDTQYF,TGCGCCAGCAGCCCCGGGGCCCAGCGGGGGGCCAGCACAGATACGCAGTATTTT
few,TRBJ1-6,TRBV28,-,CASSPRTGGPNSPLHF,TGTGCCAGCAGTCCCCGGACGGGGGGTCCTAATTCACCCCTCCACTTT
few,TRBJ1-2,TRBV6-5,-,CASSQSGRSYGYTF,TGTGCCAGCAGTCAATCCGGGCGGTCATATGGCTACACCTTC
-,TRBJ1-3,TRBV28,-,CASSRLGTYSGNTIYF,TGTGCCAGCAGCCGACTCGGTACCTACTCTGGAAACACCATATATTTT
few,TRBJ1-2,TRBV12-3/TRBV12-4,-,CASSPAGVGYTF,TGTGCCAGCAGTCCCGCAGGGGTCGGCTACACCTTC
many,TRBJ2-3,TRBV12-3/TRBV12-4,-,CASTFSDTQYF,TGTGCCAGCACTTTCTCGGATACGCAGTATTTT
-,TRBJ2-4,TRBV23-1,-,CAIVGDAFVAKNIQYF,TGCGCCATAGTAGGGGACGCCTTTGTAGCCAAAAACATTCAGTACTTC
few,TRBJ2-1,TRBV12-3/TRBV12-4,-,CASSLTDIVIRNEQFF,TGTGCCAGCAGTCTCACCGATATCGTTATACGAAATGAGCAGTTCTTC
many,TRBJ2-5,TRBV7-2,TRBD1,CASSAGQGGYPQETQYF,TGTGCCAGCAGCGCAGGACAGGGTGGATACCCTCAAGAGACCCAGTACTTC
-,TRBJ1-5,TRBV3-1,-,CASSPTGWGNQPQHF,TGTGCCAGCAGCCCGACAGGTTGGGGCAATCAGCCCCAGCATTTT
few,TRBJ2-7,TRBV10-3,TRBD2,CAISESQSSGAYEQYF,TGTGCCATCAGTGAGTCTCAGTCTAGCGGGGCCTACGAGCAGTACTTC
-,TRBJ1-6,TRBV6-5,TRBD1,CASSYVQGGSPLHF,TGTGCCAGCAGTTACGTACAGGGGGGATCACCCCTCCACTTT
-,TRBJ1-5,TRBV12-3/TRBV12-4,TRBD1,CASSLATGTGRHF,TGTGCCAGCAGTTTAGCGACGGGGACAGGGCGGCATTTT
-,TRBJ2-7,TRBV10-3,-,CAISESAAYEQYF,TGTGCCATCAGTGAGTCGGCAGCCTACGAGCAGTACTTC
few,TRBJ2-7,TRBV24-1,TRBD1,CATSDSGQGTAEQYF,TGTGCCACCAGTGACTCGGGACAGGGTACCGCCGAGCAGTACTTC
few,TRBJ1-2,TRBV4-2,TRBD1,CASSPGTGDSSNYGYTF,TGTGCCAGCAGCCCCGGGACAGGGGACTCCTCTAACTATGGCTACACCTTC
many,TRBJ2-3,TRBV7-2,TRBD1,CASSPYGTGAPTDTQYF,TGTGCCAGCAGCCCCTACGGGACAGGGGCTCCCACAGATACGCAGTATTTT
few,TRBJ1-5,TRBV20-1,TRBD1,CSASKLTGGIGNQPQHF,TGCAGTGCGTCAAAACTAACAGGGGGTATAGGCAATCAGCCCCAGCATTTT
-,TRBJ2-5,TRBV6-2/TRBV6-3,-,CARSPFAMGEETQYF,TGTGCCCGCAGTCCCTTCGCCATGGGGGAGGAGACCCAGTACTTC
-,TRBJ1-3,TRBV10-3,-,CAATSHRDSGNTLYF,TGTGCCGCGACCTCTCACAGGGACTCTGGAAACACCCTATATTTT
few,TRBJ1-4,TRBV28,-,CATVRGGNEKLFF,TGTGCCACCGTCCGGGGGGGGAATGAAAAACTGTTTTTT
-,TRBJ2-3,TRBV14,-,CASSQRQVGADTQYF,TGTGCCAGCAGCCAGAGACAGGTTGGGGCAGATACGCAGTATTTT
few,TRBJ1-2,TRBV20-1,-,CSARESGDGGYTF,TGCAGTGCTAGAGAATCAGGGGACGGCGGCTACACCTTC
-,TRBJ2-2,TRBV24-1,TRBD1,CATSLNRGSTGELFF,TGTGCCACCAGTCTCAACAGGGGTTCGACCGGGGAGCTGTTTTTT
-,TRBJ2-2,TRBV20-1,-,CSASSRVTGELFF,TGCAGTGCTAGCAGCAGGGTCACCGGGGAGCTGTTTTTT
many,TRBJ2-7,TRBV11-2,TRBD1,CASSPGQGASYEQYF,TGTGCCAGCAGCCCCGGACAGGGGGCATCTTACGAGCAGTACTTC
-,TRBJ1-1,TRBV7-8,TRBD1,CASSPVDRVVPFF,TGTGCCAGCAGCCCCGTAGACAGGGTCGTACCTTTCTTT
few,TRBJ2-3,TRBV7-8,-,CASSSYRDSVTDTQYF,TGTGCCAGCAGCTCTTACCGGGACTCAGTCACAGATACGCAGTATTTT
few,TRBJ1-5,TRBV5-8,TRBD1,CASSNRGGNQPQHF,TGTGCCAGCAGCAACAGGGGAGGCAATCAGCCCCAGCATTTT
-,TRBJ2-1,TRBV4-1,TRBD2,CASSQEGGEGFAYNEQFF,TGCGCCAGCAGCCAAGAGGGAGGGGAAGGTTTCGCCTACAATGAGCAGTTCTTC
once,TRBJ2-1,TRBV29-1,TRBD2,CSVEEPSGKGFF,TGCAGCGTTGAAGAGCCTAGCGGGAAAGGGTTCTTC
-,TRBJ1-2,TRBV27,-,CASSLSAGPIGQHYGYTF,TGTGCCAGCAGTTTATCTGCCGGGCCTATCGGACAGCACTATGGCTACACCTTC
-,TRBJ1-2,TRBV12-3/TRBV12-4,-,CASTIQGFSYTF,TGTGCCAGCACCATACAGGGATTTAGCTACACCTTC
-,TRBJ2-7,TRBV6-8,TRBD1,CASSGDRGGEQYF,TGTGCCAGCAGTGGGGACAGAGGAGGCGAGCAGTACTTC
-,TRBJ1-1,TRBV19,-,CATKASGTEAFF,TGTGCCACTAAGGCTAGTGGGACTGAAGCTTTCTTT
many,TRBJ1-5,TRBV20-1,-,CSASPGPNQPQHF,TGCAGTGCTAGTCCAGGCCCAAATCAGCCCCAGCATTTT
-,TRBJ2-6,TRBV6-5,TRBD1,CASRLLPGQGAQSGANVLTF,TGTGCCAGCAGGCTACTACCCGGCCAGGGGGCTCAATCTGGGGCCAACGTCCTGACTTTC
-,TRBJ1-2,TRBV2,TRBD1,CASRLGQGPNYGYTF,TGTGCCAGCAGGCTCGGACAGGGTCCTAACTATGGCTACACCTTC
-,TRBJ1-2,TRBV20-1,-,CSASMAVVYGYTF,TGCAGTGCTAGTATGGCCGTAGTCTATGGCTACACCTTC
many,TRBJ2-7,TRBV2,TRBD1,CASMGQGAREQYF,TGTGCCAGCATGGGGCAGGGGGCGAGAGAGCAGTACTTC
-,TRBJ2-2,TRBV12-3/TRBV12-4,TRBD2,CASSVTSGRASGELFF,TGTGCCAGCAGTGTAACTAGCGGGAGGGCCTCCGGGGAGCTGTTTTTT
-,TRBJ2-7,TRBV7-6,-,CPSSLQGSGFYEQYF,TGTCCCAGCAGTTTACAGGGATCAGGATTCTACGAGCAGTACTTC
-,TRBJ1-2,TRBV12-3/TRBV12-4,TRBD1,CASSLRDRTKVNYGYTF,TGTGCCAGCAGCCTCCGGGACAGGACCAAAGTTAACTATGGCTACACCTTC
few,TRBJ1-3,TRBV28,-,CASTPYSGNTIYF,TGTGCCAGCACCCCATACTCTGGAAACACCATATATTTT
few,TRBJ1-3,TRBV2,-,CASNKDNSGNTIYF,TGTGCCAGCAACAAGGACAACTCTGGAAACACCATATATTTT
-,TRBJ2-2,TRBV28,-,CAISLTRNTGELFF,TGTGCCATCAGTTTAACCAGAAACACCGGGGAGCTGTTTTTT
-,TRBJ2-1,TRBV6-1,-,CASSEAYSINEQFF,TGTGCCAGCAGTGAAGCGTACAGTATCAATGAGCAGTTCTTC
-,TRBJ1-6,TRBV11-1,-,CASSLGFGRINSPLHF,TGTGCCAGCAGCTTAGGGTTCGGACGGATTAATTCACCCCTCCACTTT
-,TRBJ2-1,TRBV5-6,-,CASSTRGASVFNEQFF,TGTGCCAGCTCAACGAGGGGTGCTAGCGTATTCAATGAGCAGTTCTTC
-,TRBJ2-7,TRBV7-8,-,CASSLSARILRDEQNF,TGTGCCAGCAGCCTTAGTGCCAGGATTCTAAGGGACGAGCAGAACTTC
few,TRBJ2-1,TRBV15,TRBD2,CATSVRLAGEGEQFF,TGTGCCACCAGCGTCCGACTAGCGGGAGAGGGTGAGCAGTTCTTC
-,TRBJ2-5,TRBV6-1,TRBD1,CASRGTGGVETQYF,TGTGCCAGCAGGGGGACAGGGGGCGTAGAGACCCAGTACTTC